The rows below give T cell receptor beta chains drawn from one sample of a study of patients and donors after allogeneic stem cell transplantation. TCRdb re-called the RT-PCR reads with MiXCR, one entry per CDR3 protein. The repertoire holds hundreds of thousands of distinct CDR3 sequences, 16% seen once, with 7% to 7.5% in the top ten. The sample consisted of blood, either unsorted or a sorted T cell fraction (not recorded which). These receptors came from a human donor who was either an allogeneic HSCT recipient or a stem cell or donor lymphocyte infusion donor (not recorded which). It is not recorded whose cells these are; they may come from a transplant donor. Both conserved end residues are part of each CDR3. A D gene is named only where the DNA matches it firmly. The size entry is marked missing in some rows and otherwise reads once, few, many or a size class.

v_gene	abundance	d_gene	j_gene	CDR3nt	CDR3aa
TRBV7-9	few	.	TRBJ1-1	TGTGCCAGCAGAGTAGGACACCCGAACACTGAAGCTTTCTTT	CASRVGHPNTEAFF
TRBV7-2	.	.	TRBJ1-2	TGTGCCAGCACCCTCGGTGGTGCTTGGGGCTACACCTTC	CASTLGGAWGYTF
TRBV19	.	TRBD1	TRBJ2-3	TGTGCCAGTAGTATAGACGGGACAGGGGTTAGAACAGATACGCAGTATTTT	CASSIDGTGVRTDTQYF
TRBV21-1	.	.	TRBJ2-2	.	CASSKGWGGGTNTGELFF
TRBV20-1	many	.	TRBJ2-3	TGCAGTGCTAGAGGGGGCAGTAAGGCCACAGATACGCAGTATTTT	CSARGGSKATDTQYF
TRBV20-1	.	.	TRBJ1-5	TGCAGTGCTAGAGAGGGCAGGGGCGGTCAGCCCCAGCATTTT	CSAREGRGGQPQHF
TRBV7-3	.	.	TRBJ2-2	TGTGCCAGCAGCTTAGGGCCACAAACCGGGGAGCTGTTTTTT	CASSLGPQTGELFF
TRBV12-3/TRBV12-4	.	TRBD2	TRBJ2-1	TGTGCCAGCAGTTTTGGGGAGGGGAACAATGAGCAGTTCTTC	CASSFGEGNNEQFF
TRBV12-3/TRBV12-4	few	TRBD1	TRBJ1-1	TGTGCCAGCAGTTTTGGGACAGACACTGAAGCTTTCTTT	CASSFGTDTEAFF
TRBV24-1	few	.	TRBJ1-2	TGTGCCACCAGTGATTCCCAGGAAATCTATGGCTACACCTTC	CATSDSQEIYGYTF
TRBV7-9	.	.	TRBJ2-3	TGTGCCAGCAGCTCGGACACTCTGGCAGATACGCAGTATTTT	CASSSDTLADTQYF
TRBV21-1	few	.	TRBJ1-1	TGTGCCAGCAGCAAAGACGGGACTGAAGCTTTCTTT	CASSKDGTEAFF
TRBV5-1	.	.	TRBJ1-1	TGCGCCAGCAGCCTCACGACGGGGGGTACTGAAGCTTTCTTT	CASSLTTGGTEAFF
TRBV20-1	few	.	TRBJ1-3	TGCAGTGCTACGTCCAGGGGCTCTGGAAACACCATATATTTT	CSATSRGSGNTIYF
TRBV19	few	.	TRBJ2-1	TGTGCCAGTAGCCCAGGCGGCTTCGGTGAGCAGTTCTTC	CASSPGGFGEQFF
TRBV4-1	many	.	TRBJ2-7	TGCGCCAGCAGCCAAGGGTCCCGGGACTCTTCCTACGAGCAGTACTTC	CASSQGSRDSSYEQYF
TRBV5-1	.	.	TRBJ1-2	TGCGCCAGCAGCTTGGAACGGGGGATCTATGGCTACACCTTC	CASSLERGIYGYTF
TRBV5-4	few	TRBD1	TRBJ1-1	TGTGCCAGCAGCTTGATAGCCACAGGGGTCGGCACTGAAGCTTTCTTT	CASSLIATGVGTEAFF
TRBV2	.	TRBD2	TRBJ2-3	TGTGCCAGCAGTTCCAAGGGACTAGCGGGAGATGGAGATACGCAGTATTTT	CASSSKGLAGDGDTQYF
TRBV7-6	.	TRBD2	TRBJ2-7	TGTGCCAGCAGCTTAGCGAGCGGGGAGGCATTCTACGAGCAGTACTTC	CASSLASGEAFYEQYF
TRBV4-2	.	.	TRBJ1-5	TGTGCCAGCAGCCAACGCCGGGCCAAAGGAAGCAATCAGCCCCAGCATTTT	CASSQRRAKGSNQPQHF
TRBV20-1	.	TRBD2	TRBJ2-1	TGCAGTGCCGGAGACCTTTCTAGACTAGCCGGGAATGAGCAGTTCTTC	CSAGDLSRLAGNEQFF
TRBV5-8	few	.	TRBJ1-5	TGTGCCAGCAGCTTGGTAGGGGGAACACAACGTCAGCCCCAGCATTTT	CASSLVGGTQRQPQHF
TRBV27	few	.	TRBJ2-3	TGTGCCAGCAGATCGGGCAGGGTCGGAGATACGCAGTATTTT	CASRSGRVGDTQYF
TRBV5-1	.	.	TRBJ2-3	TGCGCCAGCAGCTTGGGGCTCCAACGCACAGATACGCAGTATTTT	CASSLGLQRTDTQYF
TRBV15	few	.	TRBJ2-7	TGTGCCACCAGCAGAGATAATAGGGAAAGGGAGGAGCAGTACTTC	CATSRDNREREEQYF
TRBV6-5	few	.	TRBJ2-1	TGTGCCAGCAGTTACGTGAGGTGGGGTGAGCAGTTCTTC	CASSYVRWGEQFF
TRBV2	few	TRBD1	TRBJ1-1	TGTGCCAGCAAACCGACAGGGGGGAACACTGAAGCTTTCTTT	CASKPTGGNTEAFF
TRBV6-1	few	TRBD1	TRBJ1-2	TGTGCCAGCAGTGTCGCCCAGGGGGCGCAGGTCTATGGCTACACCTTC	CASSVAQGAQVYGYTF
TRBV5-1	many	.	TRBJ1-5	TGCGCCAGCAGCCCTACGGGGGGCCCCAATCAGCCCCAGCATTTT	CASSPTGGPNQPQHF
TRBV7-8	few	TRBD1	TRBJ1-5	TGTGCCAGCAGCCGCGGGACAGTCGCCGGCAATCAGCCCCAGCATTTT	CASSRGTVAGNQPQHF
TRBV5-1	few	.	TRBJ1-1	TGCGCCAGCAGCTGGAGCTGGCCGAACACTGAAGCTTTCTTT	CASSWSWPNTEAFF
TRBV7-9	.	TRBD1	TRBJ1-2	TGTGCCAGCAGCTACTTACAGGGGGCTGTTGGCTACACCTTC	CASSYLQGAVGYTF
TRBV18	few	.	TRBJ1-5	TGTGCCAGCTCACCATTAGAGAGCAATCAGCCCCAGCATTTT	CASSPLESNQPQHF
TRBV5-8	.	.	TRBJ1-4	TGTGCCAGCAGCCGGGGCCGTCCCAAGGGTGAAAAACTGTTTTTT	CASSRGRPKGEKLFF
TRBV5-1	few	TRBD2	TRBJ2-1	TGCGCCAGCAGCTTGGCCCTAAAGCGGGGGGGGGACAATGAGCAGTTCTTC	CASSLALKRGGDNEQFF
TRBV9	few	.	TRBJ2-5	TGTGCCAGCAGCGTAGCTTGGGGGATTCAAGAGACCCAGTACTTC	CASSVAWGIQETQYF
TRBV14	few	.	TRBJ1-1	TGTGCCAGCAGCCACGGGGGGCTGGAAGCTTTCTTT	CASSHGGLEAFF
TRBV29-1	few	TRBD1	TRBJ2-7	TGCAGCGTCTGGGACAGAGCCTACGAGCAGTACTTC	CSVWDRAYEQYF
TRBV18	.	.	TRBJ2-3	TGTGCCAGCGGAGGCGACACAGATACGCAGTATTTT	CASGGDTDTQYF
TRBV7-6	few	.	TRBJ1-4	TGTGCCAGCAGCTTTAGGGGGAGGGATGAAAAACTGTTTTTT	CASSFRGRDEKLFF
TRBV12-3/TRBV12-4	.	.	TRBJ2-3	TGTGCCAGCAGTTTAGCGTCCTGGATAGATACGCAGTATTTT	CASSLASWIDTQYF
TRBV28	.	.	TRBJ2-3	TGTGCCAGCAGTTCTGAGGGGGTGGGGTTTAATACGCAGTATTTT	CASSSEGVGFNTQYF
TRBV3-1	few	.	TRBJ1-5	TGTGCCAGCAGCCAAGATCGGGGGGGCGGCAATCAGCCCCAGCATTTT	CASSQDRGGGNQPQHF
TRBV20-1	.	.	TRBJ2-1	TGCAGTGCGAGGGACACCCTCTCCTACAATGAGCAGTTCTTC	CSARDTLSYNEQFF
TRBV7-3	.	.	TRBJ2-5	TGTGCCAGCAGCTTAAACGGGGGGCCGGAGACCCAGTACTTC	CASSLNGGPETQYF
TRBV7-9	few	TRBD2	TRBJ2-7	TGTGCCAGCAGCTACCCCCCGGGACTATACGAGCAGTACTTC	CASSYPPGLYEQYF
TRBV14	.	.	TRBJ2-1	TGTGCCGTGGACACCGGGGGATTCTTC	CAVDTGGFF